The 24 T cell receptor beta chains below all came from one sample that was sequenced in a study of human T cells and chemical hapten exposure. One entry per CDR3 protein results from TCRdb running MiXCR on the RACE reads. Of 75,000 to 90,000 distinct CDR3 sequences in the sample, about 10% were seen once. Time point reported: patch test 3, about 24 weeks after DPC sensitization. Treatment denoted: therapeutic diphenylcyclopropenone sensitization with weekly scalp DPC. Specimen: whole blood, collected in connection with sensitization to the hapten diphenylcyclopropenone (DPC). Receptors originate from a woman aged 45-60 years with alopecia areata. Some clones in this sample may be carry-over from other donors' samples.

This clonotype came up many times. V is TRBV25-1 and J is TRBJ1-6, with D perhaps TRBD1 (5 bases). The V gene lost 2 bases and the J gene lost 8 bases, with 16 bases spanning the gap. The germline CDR1 and CDR2 sequences are MGHDK and SYGVNS. The CDR3 contains 16 residues. The CDR3 protein is CASSELLAGRDSPLHF. In DNA form, the CDR3 reads TGTGCCAGCAGTGAACTCTTAGCGGGGCGGGATTCACCCCTCCACTTT.

In this sample, this clonotype turned up a few times. A clone one base away is much larger, so this may be a read error. The CDR3, as DNA: TGCGCCAGCAGCCCGGGGGGGTATAGCAATCAGCCCCAGCATTTT. Protein product: CASSPGGYSNQPQHF. The chain recombines TRBV5-1 with TRBJ1-5; a possible D gene is TRBD1 (5 bases). CDR3 size: 15 residues. Germline CDR1 is SGHRS and CDR2 is YFSETQ. The V end was cut by 4 bases, the J end by 0 bases, with 11 bases between.

This clonotype was seen more than once but under ten times. The chain recombines TRBV6-4 with TRBJ1-2, with 9 bases lining up with TRBD1. The CDR3 extends over 15 amino acids. Germline V gives CDR1 MRHNA, CDR2 SNTAGT. Trimming removed 8 bases from V and 2 bases from J; junction bases left unmatched: 9. CDR3 loop: CASRRDRDSNYGYTF. The DNA for the CDR3 is TGTGCCAGCCGCCGGGACAGGGATTCCAACTATGGCTACACCTTC.

This clonotype was seen repeatedly, ten times or more. The chain combines TRBV3-1 with TRBJ2-7; tentative D call: TRBD2 (6 bases). This CDR3 is built from 16 residues. CDR1 and CDR2 from the germline V gene are LGHDT and YNNKEL (reference sequence). The germline V and J ends were trimmed by 0 bases and 0 bases, with 12 bases remaining between them. The CDR3 DNA sequence: TGTGCCAGCAGCCAAGACAGGACGGGAGTCTCCTACGAGCAGTACTTC. This codes for CASSQDRTGVSYEQYF.

This clonotype has at least ten counts. This sequence joins TRBV5-5 and TRBJ2-1; 10 bases fit TRBD2. CDR3 size: 19 residues. Germline lookup yields CDR1 SGHKS and CDR2 YYEKEE (reference sequence). V lost 4 bases, J lost 0 bases, and 13 bases stayed unmatched. The CDR3 spells CASSLQKGLADTSYNEQFF. As DNA, the CDR3 is TGTGCCAGCAGCCTACAGAAAGGACTAGCGGACACCTCCTACAATGAGCAGTTCTTC.

This clonotype was recorded many times. The V call is TRBV2, the J call TRBJ2-1; D is ambiguous. CDR3 size: 14 residues. Germline CDR1 SNHLY, CDR2 FYNNEI. Between the trimmed V and J ends, which lost 1 base and 5 bases, there was a span of 9 bases. CDR3 region: CASSEDGSDNEQFF. CDR3 bases: TGTGCCAGCAGTGAAGACGGCTCGGACAATGAGCAGTTCTTC.

The V gene is TRBV9, the J gene TRBJ2-7; D is possibly TRBD2 (6 bases). CDR3 length equals 15 residues. The V end was cut by 0 bases, the J end by 3 bases, with 13 bases between. Germline assignment: CDR1 SGDLS and CDR2 YYNGEE. CDR3 nucleotides: TGTGCCAGCAGCGTAGCAGGCGGGGCGGTCTACGAGCAGTACTTC. It codes for CASSVAGGAVYEQYF.

In the case of this clonotype: One end of the junction fails to match germline, which may point to a read error. The genes are TRBV12-3 or TRBV12-4 and TRBJ1-1, with a weak D call TRBD1 (5 bases). This CDR3 is 16 amino acids long. CDR3 loop: CASSLISGGGGTEVFF. DNA for the CDR3: TGTGCCAGCAGTTTGATCTCCGGGGGAGGTGGGACTGAAGTTTTCTTT.

This clonotype occurred many times. This sequence joins TRBV7-8 and TRBJ2-7; 8 bases align to TRBD2. There are 14 residues in the CDR3. Trimming removed 10 bases from V and 1 base from J; junction bases left unmatched: 9. Germline CDR1 and CDR2: SGHVS and FQNEAQ. CDR3 DNA: TGTGCCATTTCTCGGGGACTAGATTCCTACGAGCAGTACTTC. It is translated as CAISRGLDSYEQYF. Using reference TRBV7-8 and TRBJ2-7 for the parts outside the CDR3, the full variable domain is GAGVSQSPRYKVAKRGQDVALRCDPISGHVSLFWYQQALGQGPEFLTYFQNEAQLDKSGLPSDRFFAERPEGSVSTLKIQRTQQEDSAVYLCAISRGLDSYEQYFGPGTRLTVT.

V is TRBV12-3 or TRBV12-4 and J is TRBJ1-1; perhaps TRBD1 as D (6 bases). The length of the CDR3 is 15 residues. V lost 3 bases to trimming and J lost 6 bases, with 17 bases between them. CDR3 in amino acids: CASSLGWAGGSEAFF. The CDR3 DNA reads TGTGCCAGCAGTTTGGGCTGGGCGGGGGGCTCTGAAGCTTTCTTT.

This clonotype has just a few counts. The CDR3 nucleotides are TGTGCCAGCAGTTACCTCTCGAGCACAGATACGCAGTATTTT. Protein sequence: CASSYLSSTDTQYF. The V gene is TRBV6-5, the J gene TRBJ2-3; D remains unclear. The CDR3 runs to 14 residues. V was clipped by 2 bases and J by 0 bases, with 6 bases between them. Germline loops: CDR1 MNHEY, CDR2 SVGAGI.

This clonotype came up many times. This chain uses TRBV6-5 with TRBJ1-4; D might be TRBD1 (5 bases). V lost 2 bases and J 5 bases, leaving 9 bases between the germline ends. Per germline, CDR1 MNHEY and CDR2 SVGAGI. The CDR3 sequence is 14 residues long. The CDR3 bases are TGTGCCAGCAGTTACCGACAGAACAATGAAAAACTGTTTTTT. Its protein product is CASSYRQNNEKLFF.

The sample holds many counts of this clonotype. The genes are TRBV30 and TRBJ2-1; no clear D. V was clipped by 4 bases and J by 8 bases, with 9 bases between them. The V gene's germline CDR1 is GTSNPN and CDR2 SVGIG (reference sequence). The CDR3 sequence is 11 residues long. DNA for the CDR3: TGTGCCTGGACCGGAGCGTATGAGCAGTTCTTC. Translating it yields CAWTGAYEQFF. The complete variable domain, with remaining parts taken from reference TRBV30 and TRBJ2-1, reads SQTIHQWPATLVQPVGSPLSLECTVEGTSNPNLYWYRQAAGRGLQLLFYSVGIGQISSEVPQNLSASRPQDRQFILSSKKLLLSDSGFYLCAWTGAYEQFFGPGTRLTVL.

The table lists this clonotype with many counts. The chain uses TRBV5-5 and TRBJ2-2; TRBD2 agrees at 15 bases. J gave up 6 bases and V 1 base, and 4 bases lay outside the gene matches. This CDR3 contains 17 residues. Per the germline V gene, CDR1 is SGHKS and CDR2 is YYEKEE (reference sequence). The DNA for the CDR3 is TGTGCCAGCAGCTTGAGGACTAGCGGGAGGGCTCCCGGGGAGCTGTTTTTT. Its translation: CASSLRTSGRAPGELFF.

CDR3 loop: CASSTVDTQYF. In DNA, the CDR3 is TGTGCCAGCAGTACCGTAGATACGCAGTATTTT. V is TRBV6-6 and J is TRBJ2-3, with D unresolved. Between the trimmed V and J ends, which lost 5 bases and 5 bases, there was a span of 5 bases. The V gene's germline CDR1 is MNHNY and CDR2 SVGAGI (reference sequence). This CDR3 comprises 11 residues.

This clonotype has a count of ten or more. This rearrangement joins TRBV20-1 to TRBJ1-5, with TRBD1 matching 8 bases. J lost 6 bases, V lost 5 bases, and 12 bases had no gene match. The CDR3 totals 15 residues. Germline V gives CDR1 DFQATT, CDR2 SNEGSKA (reference sequence). In DNA, the CDR3 is TGCAGTGCTGAGGCCCGGGACAGGCCGGCTCAGCCCCAGCATTTT. Its translation: CSAEARDRPAQPQHF.

At least ten counts were recorded for this clonotype. This chain links TRBV7-6 with TRBJ2-7, with TRBD2 matching 7 bases. The germline CDR1 and CDR2 sequences are SGHVS and FNYEAQ. V lost 5 bases to trimming and J lost 4 bases; unmatched junction nucleotides: 8. This CDR3 comprises 14 residues. CDR3 sequence reads: CASSQSGELYEQYF. The CDR3 region has the DNA TGTGCCAGCAGCCAGAGCGGGGAACTGTACGAGCAGTACTTC.

This clonotype was counted a few times. The rearrangement uses TRBV29-1 and TRBJ2-5, with D possibly matching TRBD1 (6 bases). The CDR3 consists of 14 residues. CDR1 is SQVTM, CDR2 ANQGSEA, per germline. Trimming left V 4 bases short and J 5 bases short, with 17 bases between. The chain's CDR3 is CSVAPRVGAETQYF. The CDR3 bases are TGCAGCGTTGCCCCCCGCGTGGGGGCCGAGACCCAGTACTTC. Based on the CDR3 plus reference TRBV29-1 and TRBJ2-5, the full variable domain is SAVISQKPSRDICQRGTSLTIQCQVDSQVTMMFWYRQQPGQSLTLIATANQGSEATYESGFVIDKFPISRPNLTFSTLTVSNMSPEDSSIYLCSVAPRVGAETQYFGPGTRLLVL.

The DNA for the CDR3 is TGCGCCAGCAGCACTCAGGTCAACACTGAAGCTTTCTTT. It is translated as CASSTQVNTEAFF. The chain combines TRBV5-1 with TRBJ1-1; D is unresolved. Germline CDR1 SGHRS, CDR2 YFSETQ. This CDR3 region has 13 residues. The V end lost 4 bases, the J end lost 2 bases, and 9 bases lay between the germline ends.

The chain carries TRBV2 and TRBJ2-2; D not certain. The V gene lost 6 bases and the J gene lost 5 bases, with 10 bases spanning the gap. Germline lookup yields CDR1 SNHLY and CDR2 FYNNEI. The CDR3 has 13 residues. CDR3 nucleotides: TGTGCCAGCAGGAAACAGAGGACCGGGGAGCTGTTTTTT. Translating it yields CASRKQRTGELFF.

V and J are TRBV20-1 and TRBJ2-1; TRBD1 matches at 9 bases. CDR1 is DFQATT and CDR2 is SNEGSKA in the germline V gene (reference sequence). The CDR3 runs 16 residues. V was clipped by 0 bases and J by 6 bases; unmatched bases: 9. In DNA form, the CDR3 reads TGCAGTGCTAGAGACCCGACAGGGGGAACGGGCAATGAGCAGTTCTTC. Its translation: CSARDPTGGTGNEQFF.

This sequence joins TRBV19 and TRBJ2-7, with 10 bases matching TRBD1. The CDR3 has 16 amino acids. Trimming at V came to 6 bases and at J to 0 bases, leaving 8 bases not matched to a gene. CDR1 LNHDA and CDR2 SQIVND come from the germline V gene (reference sequence). The CDR3 is CASSDQWTGGSYEQYF. The DNA of the CDR3 is TGTGCCAGTAGCGACCAATGGACAGGGGGCTCCTACGAGCAGTACTTC. Filled out from reference TRBV19 and TRBJ2-7, the complete variable domain reads DGGITQSPKYLFRKEGQNVTLSCEQNLNHDAMYWYRQDPGQGLRLIYYSQIVNDFQKGDIAEGYSVSREKKESFPLTVTSAQKNPTAFYLCASSDQWTGGSYEQYFGPGTRLTVT.

The chain links TRBV7-8 to TRBJ1-4; D is ambiguous. CDR3 size: 15 residues. Trimming removed 0 bases from V and 7 bases from J, with 12 bases in between. In germline, CDR1 is SGHVS, CDR2 FQNEAQ. CDR3 sequence (DNA): TGTGCCAGCAGCTTAGCAAACGTCCATACTGAAAAACTGTTTTTT. It encodes CASSLANVHTEKLFF.

This clonotype was counted only a few times. The chain is built from TRBV5-5 and TRBJ2-2; D not certain. V was shortened by 1 base and J by 6 bases, with 7 bases between the two germline ends. The CDR3 loop spans 13 amino acids. Germline loops: CDR1 SGHKS, CDR2 YYEKEE (reference sequence). The CDR3, as DNA: TGTGCCAGCAGCTTGCTGCCGGCCGGGGAGCTGTTTTTT. Translated: CASSLLPAGELFF.